This T cell receptor beta chain was documented in a study of T-cell reconstitution after alpha-beta-depleted transplantation in children. Unique molecular identifiers were built into the TCRbeta library. Each CDR3 protein is one row after TCRdb ran MiXCR on the PCR reads. The sample has about 580,000 distinct CDR3 sequences; 20% to 25% are singletons. With 7 bases removed from V and 1 base from J, the gap between germline ends came to 16 bases. The CDR3 is 14 amino acids. Per germline, CDR1 SQVTM and CDR2 ANQGSEA. This clonotype was found a few times. Here the sequenced sample was PBMCs, mostly from graft donor cells, taken 360 days after TCRalphabeta/CD19-depleted stem cell transplant. V is TRBV29-1 and J is TRBJ1-1; no clear D gene. The TCR comes from a boy in the first two years of life who had a stem cell transplant for acute myeloid leukemia, so the T cells may come from the graft donor. The CDR3 spells CSAVRETWNTEAFF. CDR3 in DNA: TGCAGCGCAGTAAGGGAAACATGGAACACTGAAGCTTTCTTT.